The T cell receptor beta chain described here comes from a study of T cells after yellow fever vaccination. TCRdb re-called the 5' RACE reads with MiXCR, one entry per CDR3 protein. The top ten hold over 3% of the sample, which has some 300,000 distinct CDR3 sequences, roughly 9% seen once. The sample holds a few counts of this clonotype. The sequence derives from a man in his late teens or twenties who received the YFV17D yellow fever vaccine. The sample consisted of CD4+ T cells sorted from PBMCs, taken 5 days after the yellow fever booster vaccination.

The CDR3 sequence: CASSFPSSGANVLTF. For the CDR3, the DNA is TGTGCCAGCAGCTTTCCTAGCTCTGGGGCCAACGTCCTGACTTTC. The chain is built from TRBV7-3 and TRBJ2-6; D ambiguous. CDR1 SGHTA and CDR2 FQGTGA come from the germline V gene. This CDR3 comprises 15 residues. The V end was cut by 3 bases, the J end by 0 bases, with 6 bases between.